This T cell receptor (beta chain) was observed in a study of blood T cell repertoires in COVID-19. Germline V gives CDR1 SGHTA, CDR2 FQGNSA. V was pared by 3 bases and J by 0 bases, with 20 bases between. The CDR3 runs to 18 residues. Some clones are missing from TCRdb's copy, which holds only in-frame ones; the method was immunoSEQ multiplex PCR. Among 450,000 to 500,000 clones listed, roughly 87% were seen once. The chain has TRBV7-2 and TRBJ2-5; TRBD2 is a possible D gene (6 bases). Sequencing input: PBMCs or T cells enriched from blood (not recorded which). The clonotype originates from a woman aged 18-29 years who had recovered from COVID-19. The CDR3 is CASSFIPARGLYQETQYF. The DNA for the CDR3 is TGTGCCAGCAGCTTTATCCCTGCGCGGGGCCTGTACCAAGAGACCCAGTACTTC.